This TCR beta chain was obtained from a study of identical twins. This clonotype was found a few times. The antigen is undetermined. V lost 5 bases and J lost 1; bases outside the gene matches: 4. Germline V CDR1 and CDR2: MGHDK, SYGVNS. The CDR3 loop spans 14 amino acids. Each CDR3 protein gets one entry after TCRdb re-called the 5' RACE reads with MiXCR. Of 1.5 million to 2 million distinct CDR3 sequences in the sample, under 35% were seen once. Study outcomes and limitations: Researchers caution that invariant MAIT and iNKT cells could partly confound zero-insertion analyses. Clonotypes of the beta chain that were abundant in cord blood carried fewer insertions (memory repertoires showed none). Researchers reported excess low generation probability among twin-shared out-of-frame alpha sequences.

Sequencing used cord blood. The chain combines TRBV25-1 with TRBJ2-7; 8 bases fit TRBD2. The origin of this receptor is a newborn girl in good health. CDR3 nucleotide sequence: TGTGCCAGCAGTCGGGGGGGGGTTTCCTACGAGCAGTACTTC. The encoded protein is CASSRGGVSYEQYF.